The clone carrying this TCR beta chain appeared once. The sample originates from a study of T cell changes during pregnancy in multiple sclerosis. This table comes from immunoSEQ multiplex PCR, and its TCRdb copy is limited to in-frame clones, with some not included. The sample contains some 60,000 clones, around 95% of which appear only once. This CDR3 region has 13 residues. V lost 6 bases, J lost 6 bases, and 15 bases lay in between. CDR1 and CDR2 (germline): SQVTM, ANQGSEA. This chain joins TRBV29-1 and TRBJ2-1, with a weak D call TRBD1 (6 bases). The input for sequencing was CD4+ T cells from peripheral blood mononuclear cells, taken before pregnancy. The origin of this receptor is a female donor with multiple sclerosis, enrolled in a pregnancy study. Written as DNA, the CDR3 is TGCAGCGTAATCCGGGACATCCTCAATGAGCAGTTCTTC. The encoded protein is CSVIRDILNEQFF.